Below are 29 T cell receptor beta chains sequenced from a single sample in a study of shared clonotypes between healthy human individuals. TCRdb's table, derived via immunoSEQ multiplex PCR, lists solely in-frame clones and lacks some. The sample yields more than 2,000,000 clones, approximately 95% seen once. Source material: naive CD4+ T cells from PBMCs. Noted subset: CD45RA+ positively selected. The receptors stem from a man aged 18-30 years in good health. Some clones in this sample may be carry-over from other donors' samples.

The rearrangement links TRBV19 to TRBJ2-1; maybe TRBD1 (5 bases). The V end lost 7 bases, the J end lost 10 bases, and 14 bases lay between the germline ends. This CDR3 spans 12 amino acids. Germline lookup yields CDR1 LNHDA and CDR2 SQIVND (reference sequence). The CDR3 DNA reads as TGTGCCAGTACGGACACCCTCTTCGAGCAGTTCTTC. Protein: CASTDTLFEQFF.

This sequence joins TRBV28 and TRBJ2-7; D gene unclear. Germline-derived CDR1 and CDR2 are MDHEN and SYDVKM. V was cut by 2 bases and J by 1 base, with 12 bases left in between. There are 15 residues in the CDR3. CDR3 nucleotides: TGTGCCAGCAGTTTAAGTTGGTACACATCCTACGAGCAGTACTTC. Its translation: CASSLSWYTSYEQYF.

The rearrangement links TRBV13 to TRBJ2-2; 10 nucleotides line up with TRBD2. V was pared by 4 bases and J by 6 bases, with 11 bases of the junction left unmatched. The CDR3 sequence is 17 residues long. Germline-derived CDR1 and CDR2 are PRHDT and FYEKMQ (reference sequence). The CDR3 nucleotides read TGTGCCAGCAGCTCCCCAACAAGCGGGAGGGCCGCCGGGGAGCTGTTTTTT. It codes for CASSSPTSGRAAGELFF. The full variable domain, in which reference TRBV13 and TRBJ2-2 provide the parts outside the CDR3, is AAGVIQSPRHLIKEKRETATLKCYPIPRHDTVYWYQQGPGQDPQFLISFYEKMQSDKGSIPDRFSAQQFSDYHSELNMSSLELGDSALYFCASSSPTSGRAAGELFFGEGSRLTVL.

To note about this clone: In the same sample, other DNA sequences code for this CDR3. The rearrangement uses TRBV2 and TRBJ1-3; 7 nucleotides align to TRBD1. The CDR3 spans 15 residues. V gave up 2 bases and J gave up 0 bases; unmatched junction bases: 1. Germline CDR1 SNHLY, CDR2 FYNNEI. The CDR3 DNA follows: TGTGCCAGCAGTGAATCAGGGGGCTCTGGAAACACCATATATTTT. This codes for CASSESGGSGNTIYF.

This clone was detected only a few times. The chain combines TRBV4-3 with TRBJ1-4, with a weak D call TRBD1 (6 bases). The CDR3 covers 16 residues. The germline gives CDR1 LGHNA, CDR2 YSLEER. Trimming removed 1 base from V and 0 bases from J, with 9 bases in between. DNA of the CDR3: TGCGCCAGCAGCCAAGGGAACAGGGCAACTAATGAAAAACTGTTTTTT. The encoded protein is CASSQGNRATNEKLFF.

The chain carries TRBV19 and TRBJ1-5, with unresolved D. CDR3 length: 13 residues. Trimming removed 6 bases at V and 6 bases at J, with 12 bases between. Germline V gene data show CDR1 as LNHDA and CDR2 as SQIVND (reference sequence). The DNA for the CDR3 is TGTGCCAGTAGCTTCTCGGGTCCTCAGCCCCAGCATTTT. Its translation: CASSFSGPQPQHF.

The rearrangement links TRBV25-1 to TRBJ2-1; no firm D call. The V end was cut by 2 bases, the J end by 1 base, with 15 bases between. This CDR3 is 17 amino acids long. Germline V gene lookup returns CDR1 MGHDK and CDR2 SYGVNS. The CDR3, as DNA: TGTGCCAGCAGTGAACTGACGTCGGAGTGGTCCTACAATGAGCAGTTCTTC. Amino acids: CASSELTSEWSYNEQFF.

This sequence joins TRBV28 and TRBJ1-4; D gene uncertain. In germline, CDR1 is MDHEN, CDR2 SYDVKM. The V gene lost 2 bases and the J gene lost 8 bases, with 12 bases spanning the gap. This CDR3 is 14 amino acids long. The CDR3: CASSLRWVEEKLFF. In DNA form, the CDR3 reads TGTGCCAGCAGTTTACGTTGGGTGGAAGAAAAACTGTTTTTT.

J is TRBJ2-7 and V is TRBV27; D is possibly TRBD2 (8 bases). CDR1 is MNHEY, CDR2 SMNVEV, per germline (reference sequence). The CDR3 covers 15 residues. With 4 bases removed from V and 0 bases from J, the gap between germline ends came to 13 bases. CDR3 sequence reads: CASSYRGLGSYEQYF. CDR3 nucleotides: TGTGCCAGCAGTTACAGGGGACTAGGCTCCTACGAGCAGTACTTC.

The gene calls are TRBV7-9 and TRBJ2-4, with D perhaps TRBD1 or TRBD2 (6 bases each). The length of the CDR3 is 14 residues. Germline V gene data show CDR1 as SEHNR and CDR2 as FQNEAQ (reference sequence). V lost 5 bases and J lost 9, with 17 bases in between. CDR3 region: CASSEGEAWTIQYF. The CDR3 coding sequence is TGTGCCAGCAGCGAGGGGGAGGCTTGGACCATTCAGTACTTC. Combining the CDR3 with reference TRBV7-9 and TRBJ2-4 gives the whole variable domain DTGVSQNPRHKITKRGQNVTFRCDPISEHNRLYWYRQTLGQGPEFLTYFQNEAQLEKSRLLSDRFSAERPKGSFSTLEIQRTEQGDSAMYLCASSEGEAWTIQYFGAGTRLSVL.

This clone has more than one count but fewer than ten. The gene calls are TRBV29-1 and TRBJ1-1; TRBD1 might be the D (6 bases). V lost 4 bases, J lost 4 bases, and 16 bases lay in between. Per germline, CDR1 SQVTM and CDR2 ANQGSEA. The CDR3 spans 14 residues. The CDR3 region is CSVVPPLGATEAFF. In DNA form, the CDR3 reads TGCAGCGTTGTCCCCCCCTTGGGGGCCACTGAAGCTTTCTTT.

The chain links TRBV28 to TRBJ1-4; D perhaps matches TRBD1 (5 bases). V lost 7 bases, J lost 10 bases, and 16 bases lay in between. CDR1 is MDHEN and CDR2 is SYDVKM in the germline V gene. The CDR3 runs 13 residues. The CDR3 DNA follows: TGTGCCAGCACCCCGGAACGTAGGGGAAAACTGTTTTTT. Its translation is CASTPERRGKLFF.

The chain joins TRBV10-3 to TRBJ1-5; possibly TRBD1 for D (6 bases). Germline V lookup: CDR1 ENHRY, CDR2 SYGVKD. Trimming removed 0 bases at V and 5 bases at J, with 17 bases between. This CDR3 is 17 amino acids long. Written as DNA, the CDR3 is TGTGCCATCAGTGAGTCGGATACCCTCAGGGGCCATCAGCCCCAGCATTTT. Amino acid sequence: CAISESDTLRGHQPQHF.

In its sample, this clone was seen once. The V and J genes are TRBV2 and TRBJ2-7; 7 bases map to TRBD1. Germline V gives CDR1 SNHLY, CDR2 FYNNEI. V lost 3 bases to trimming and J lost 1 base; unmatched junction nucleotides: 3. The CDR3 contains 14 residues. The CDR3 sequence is CASSDVTGSYEQYF. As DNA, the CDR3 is TGTGCCAGCAGTGACGTGACAGGGTCCTACGAGCAGTACTTC.

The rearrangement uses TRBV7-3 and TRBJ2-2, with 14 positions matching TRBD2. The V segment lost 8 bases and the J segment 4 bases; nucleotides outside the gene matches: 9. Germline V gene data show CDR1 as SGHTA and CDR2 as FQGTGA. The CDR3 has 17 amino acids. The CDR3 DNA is TGTGCCAGCCAGCGACTAGCGGGAGGGCAGGGCACCGGGGAGCTGTTTTTT. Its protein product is CASQRLAGGQGTGELFF.

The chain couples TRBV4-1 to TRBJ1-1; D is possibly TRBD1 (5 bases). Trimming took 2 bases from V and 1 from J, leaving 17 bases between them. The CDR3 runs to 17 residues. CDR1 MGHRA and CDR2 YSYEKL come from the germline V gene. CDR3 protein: CASSQPTDRQGNTEAFF. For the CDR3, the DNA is TGCGCCAGCAGCCAACCCACGGATCGCCAGGGGAACACTGAAGCTTTCTTT.

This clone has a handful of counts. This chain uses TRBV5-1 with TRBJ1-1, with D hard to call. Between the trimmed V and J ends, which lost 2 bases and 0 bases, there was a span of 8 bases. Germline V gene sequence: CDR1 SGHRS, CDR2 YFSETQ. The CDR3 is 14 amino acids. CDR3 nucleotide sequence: TGCGCCAGCAGCTTCAGCAACATGAACACTGAAGCTTTCTTT. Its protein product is CASSFSNMNTEAFF.

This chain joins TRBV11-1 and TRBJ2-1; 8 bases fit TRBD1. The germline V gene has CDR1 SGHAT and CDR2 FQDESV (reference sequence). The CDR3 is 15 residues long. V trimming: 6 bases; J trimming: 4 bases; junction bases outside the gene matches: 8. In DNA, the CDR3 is TGTGCCAGCAGTCCACAGGGGGGAAGGTACAATGAGCAGTTCTTC. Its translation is CASSPQGGRYNEQFF.

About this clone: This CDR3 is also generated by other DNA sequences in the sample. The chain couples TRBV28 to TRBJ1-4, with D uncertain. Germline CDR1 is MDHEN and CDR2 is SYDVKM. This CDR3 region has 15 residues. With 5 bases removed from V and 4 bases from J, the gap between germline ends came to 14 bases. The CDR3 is CASSLPGSLNEKLFF. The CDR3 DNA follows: TGTGCCAGCAGTCTCCCGGGCAGCCTTAATGAAAAACTGTTTTTT.

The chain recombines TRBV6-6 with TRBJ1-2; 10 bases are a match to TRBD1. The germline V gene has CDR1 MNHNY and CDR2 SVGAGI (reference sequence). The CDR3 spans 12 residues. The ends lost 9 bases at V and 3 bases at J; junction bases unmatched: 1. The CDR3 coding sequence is TGTGCCAGTGGACAGGGGGACTATGGCTACACCTTC. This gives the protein CASGQGDYGYTF.

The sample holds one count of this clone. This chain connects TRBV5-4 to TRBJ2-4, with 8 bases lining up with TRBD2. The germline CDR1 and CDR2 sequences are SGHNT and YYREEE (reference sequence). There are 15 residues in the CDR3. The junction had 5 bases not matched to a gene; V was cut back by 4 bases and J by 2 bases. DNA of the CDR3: TGTGCCAGCAGCATAAGCGGGAGTTCCAAAAACATTCAGTACTTC. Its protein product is CASSISGSSKNIQYF.

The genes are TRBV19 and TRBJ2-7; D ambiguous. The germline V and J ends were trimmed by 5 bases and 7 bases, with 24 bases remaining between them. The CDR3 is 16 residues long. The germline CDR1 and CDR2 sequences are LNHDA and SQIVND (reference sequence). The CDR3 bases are TGTGCCAGTAGTCCCACGGACCTGGCCCTCCTGGGGGAGCAGTACTTC. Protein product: CASSPTDLALLGEQYF.

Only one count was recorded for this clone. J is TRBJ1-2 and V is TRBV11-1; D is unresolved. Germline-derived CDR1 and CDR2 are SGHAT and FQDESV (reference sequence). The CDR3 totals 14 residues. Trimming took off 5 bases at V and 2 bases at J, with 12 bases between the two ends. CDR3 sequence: CASSPKDVNYGYTF. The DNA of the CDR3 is TGTGCCAGCAGCCCGAAGGACGTGAACTATGGCTACACCTTC.

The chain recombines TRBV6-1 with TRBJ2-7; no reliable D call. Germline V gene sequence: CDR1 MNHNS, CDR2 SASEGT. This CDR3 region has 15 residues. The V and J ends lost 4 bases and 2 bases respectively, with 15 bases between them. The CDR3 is CASSGLYGTPYEQYF. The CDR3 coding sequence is TGTGCCAGCAGTGGGCTTTACGGCACCCCCTACGAGCAGTACTTC.

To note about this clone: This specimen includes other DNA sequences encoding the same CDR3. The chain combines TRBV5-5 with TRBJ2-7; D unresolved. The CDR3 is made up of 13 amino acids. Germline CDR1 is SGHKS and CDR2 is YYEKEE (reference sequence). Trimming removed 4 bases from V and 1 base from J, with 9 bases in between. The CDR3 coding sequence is TGTGCCAGCAGCCTTGAAGGATCCTACGAGCAGTACTTC. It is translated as CASSLEGSYEQYF.

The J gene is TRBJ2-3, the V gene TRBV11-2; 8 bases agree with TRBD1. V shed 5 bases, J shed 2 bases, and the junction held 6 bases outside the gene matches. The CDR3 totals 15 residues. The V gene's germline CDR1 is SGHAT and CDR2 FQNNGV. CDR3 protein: CASSASQGVTDTQYF. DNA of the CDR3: TGTGCCAGCAGCGCCTCACAGGGGGTCACAGATACGCAGTATTTT.

DNA for the CDR3: TGCGCCAGCAGCCGGAGACTAGCGGCCTACAATGAGCAGTTCTTC. Amino acids: CASSRRLAAYNEQFF. This chain uses TRBV4-3 with TRBJ2-1; 9 positions agree with TRBD2. This CDR3 has 15 residues. V lost 4 bases to trimming and J lost 2 bases; unmatched junction nucleotides: 3. Per germline, CDR1 LGHNA and CDR2 YSLEER.

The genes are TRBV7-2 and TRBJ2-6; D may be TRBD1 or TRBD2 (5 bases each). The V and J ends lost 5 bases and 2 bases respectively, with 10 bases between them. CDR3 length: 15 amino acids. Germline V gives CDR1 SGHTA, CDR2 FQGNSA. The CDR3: CASSQGTAGANVLTF. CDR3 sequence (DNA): TGTGCCAGCAGCCAAGGGACGGCTGGGGCCAACGTCCTGACTTTC.

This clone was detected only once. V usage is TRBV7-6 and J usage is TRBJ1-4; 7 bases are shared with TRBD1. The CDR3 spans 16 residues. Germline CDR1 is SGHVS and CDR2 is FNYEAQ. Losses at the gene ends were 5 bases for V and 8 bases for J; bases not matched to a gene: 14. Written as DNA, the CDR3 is TGTGCCAGCAGCAGCAGCGGGACAGTTTCTCAGGAAAAACTGTTTTTT. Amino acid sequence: CASSSSGTVSQEKLFF.